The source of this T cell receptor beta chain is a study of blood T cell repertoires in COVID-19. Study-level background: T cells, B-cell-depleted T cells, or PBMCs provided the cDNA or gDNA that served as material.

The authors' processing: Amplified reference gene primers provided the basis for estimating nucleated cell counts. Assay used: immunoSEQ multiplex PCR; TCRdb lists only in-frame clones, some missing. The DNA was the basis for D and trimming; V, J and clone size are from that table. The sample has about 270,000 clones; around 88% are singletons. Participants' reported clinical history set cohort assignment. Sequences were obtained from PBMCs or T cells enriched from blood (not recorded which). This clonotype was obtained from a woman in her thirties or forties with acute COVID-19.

The CDR3 reads CAWETAGANVLTF. The CDR3 region has the DNA TGTGCCTGGGAGACAGCCGGGGCCAACGTCCTGACTTTC. The V and J genes are TRBV30 and TRBJ2-6; D may be TRBD1 (5 bases). This CDR3 contains 13 residues. Germline values: CDR1 GTSNPN, CDR2 SVGIG (reference sequence). Trimming removed 5 bases at V and 4 bases at J, with 9 bases between.